Only a few counts were recorded for the clone carrying this TCR beta chain. Antigen unknown. V was shortened by 2 bases and J by 3 bases, with 17 bases between the two germline ends. The CDR3 totals 17 residues. Per germline, CDR1 KGHSH and CDR2 LQKENI. The sample is drawn from a study of beta chain features in type 1 diabetes. Reverse transcribing all isolated RNA meant expressed TCRB transcripts were sequenced. Roughly 3.4 million reads were obtained on average from naive, central memory and regulatory T cell samples. The assay was immunoSEQ multiplex PCR, and TCRdb's table has in-frame clones only and misses some. The table shows roughly 250,000 clones, with over 8.5% occurring only once. Broader study findings: Compared to healthy donors, patients appeared to have naive, central memory and Treg TCRB repertoires that were more alike. Patients with type 1 diabetes showed fewer VDJ junction insertions and more deletions. Shorter TCRB CDR3s, moderately but significantly so, marked every one of the four CD4+ subsets in Type 1 diabetes patients.

The chain uses TRBV18 and TRBJ1-3, with no clear D. This sequence originates from a woman aged 18-29 years in good health. The sequencing sample was made of naive CD4+ T cells from blood. The CDR3 here is CASSPVGVRSFGNTIYF. The CDR3 DNA sequence: TGTGCCAGCTCACCAGTTGGTGTCAGGTCTTTTGGAAACACCATATATTTT.